The TCR beta chain described here comes from a study of OX40 agonist ivuxolimab in advanced cancers. Measured with immunoSEQ multiplex PCR; TCRdb has only the in-frame clones, and not every one. The repertoire holds about 49,000 clones, roughly 94% seen once, with 9.5% to 11% in the top ten. Exclusion applied to patients with autoimmune disease history or systemic immunosuppression. Material: CD4+ or CD8+ T cells sorted from blood, obtained in a trial of the OX40 agonist ivuxolimab. This TCR was recovered from an adult with an advanced solid tumor such as melanoma, head and neck, liver or kidney cancer.

In DNA, the CDR3 is TGTGCCAGCAGCCCGCCGGGACTAGCGATAGATACGCAGTATTTT. Translation: CASSPPGLAIDTQYF. V and J are TRBV7-8 and TRBJ2-3, with 10 bases matching TRBD2. Germline assignment: CDR1 SGHVS and CDR2 FQNEAQ. The CDR3 is 15 residues long. The ends lost 5 bases at V and 5 bases at J; junction bases unmatched: 7.